Reported below is one TCR beta chain. Just one base apart from a much larger clone, this may be a read error. This sample was taken from a study of T cells in Graves' hyperthyroidism and ophthalmopathy. Germline CDR1 MGHDK, CDR2 SYGVNS. V shed 3 bases and J shed 0 bases, with 6 bases lying between them. This CDR3 has 14 amino acids. From RNA transcripts, TCR beta CDR3 regions were amplified. When the TCR CDR3 underwent first-round RT-PCR, the HTBI primer set was used. TCRdb processed the multiplex PCR reads anew with MiXCR; each CDR3 protein has one entry. Among 550,000 to 650,000 distinct CDR3 sequences listed, 11% to 15% were seen once.

The material sequenced was blood. The sequence came from a woman in her twenties or thirties with Graves' hyperthyroidism that later progressed to Graves' ophthalmopathy. The V and J genes are TRBV25-1 and TRBJ1-3; D unclear. In nucleotides, the CDR3 is TGTGCCAGCAGTGAGGACTACTCTGGAAACACCATATATTTT. It is translated as CASSEDYSGNTIYF.